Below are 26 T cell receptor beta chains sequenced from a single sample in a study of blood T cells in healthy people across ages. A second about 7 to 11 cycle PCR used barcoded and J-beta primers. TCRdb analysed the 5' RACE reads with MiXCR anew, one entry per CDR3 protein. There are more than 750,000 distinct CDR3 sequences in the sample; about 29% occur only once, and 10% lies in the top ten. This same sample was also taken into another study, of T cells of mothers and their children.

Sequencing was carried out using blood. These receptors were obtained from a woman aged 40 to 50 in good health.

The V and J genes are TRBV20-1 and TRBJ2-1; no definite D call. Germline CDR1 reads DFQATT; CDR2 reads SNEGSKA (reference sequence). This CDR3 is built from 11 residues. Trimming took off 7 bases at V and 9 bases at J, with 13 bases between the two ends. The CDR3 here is CSGGLQIEQFF. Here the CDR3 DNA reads TGCAGTGGCGGTCTACAGATTGAGCAGTTCTTC.

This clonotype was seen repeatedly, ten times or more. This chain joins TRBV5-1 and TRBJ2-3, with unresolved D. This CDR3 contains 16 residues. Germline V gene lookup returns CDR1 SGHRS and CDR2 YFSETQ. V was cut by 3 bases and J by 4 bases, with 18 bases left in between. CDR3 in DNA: TGCGCCAGCAGCTCCCTTCACGAAGGACGGGCAGATACGCAGTATTTT. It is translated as CASSSLHEGRADTQYF.

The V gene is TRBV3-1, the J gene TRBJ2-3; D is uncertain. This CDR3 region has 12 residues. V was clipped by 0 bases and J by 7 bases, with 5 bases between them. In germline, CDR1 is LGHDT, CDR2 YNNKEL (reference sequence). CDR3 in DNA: TGTGCCAGCAGCCAAGAGGTTCATACGCAGTATTTT. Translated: CASSQEVHTQYF.

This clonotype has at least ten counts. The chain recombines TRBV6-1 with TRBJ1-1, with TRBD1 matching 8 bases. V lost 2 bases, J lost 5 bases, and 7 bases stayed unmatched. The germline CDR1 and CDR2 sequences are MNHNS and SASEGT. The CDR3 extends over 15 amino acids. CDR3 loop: CASSEHTGGGTEAFF. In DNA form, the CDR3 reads TGTGCCAGCAGTGAACATACAGGGGGAGGTACTGAAGCTTTCTTT.

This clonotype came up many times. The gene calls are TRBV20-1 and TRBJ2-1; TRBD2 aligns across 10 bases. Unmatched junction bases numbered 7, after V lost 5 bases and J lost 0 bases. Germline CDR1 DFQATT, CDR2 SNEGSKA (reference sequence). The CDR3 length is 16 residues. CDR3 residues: CSAPYLAGDSYNEQFF. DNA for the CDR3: TGCAGTGCTCCGTACCTAGCGGGGGACTCCTACAATGAGCAGTTCTTC.

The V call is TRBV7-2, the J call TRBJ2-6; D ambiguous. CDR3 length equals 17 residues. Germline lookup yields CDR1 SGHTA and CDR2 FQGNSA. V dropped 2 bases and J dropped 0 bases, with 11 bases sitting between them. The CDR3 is CASSLRVPLSGANVLTF. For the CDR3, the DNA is TGTGCCAGCAGCTTACGTGTTCCCCTCTCTGGGGCCAACGTCCTGACTTTC.

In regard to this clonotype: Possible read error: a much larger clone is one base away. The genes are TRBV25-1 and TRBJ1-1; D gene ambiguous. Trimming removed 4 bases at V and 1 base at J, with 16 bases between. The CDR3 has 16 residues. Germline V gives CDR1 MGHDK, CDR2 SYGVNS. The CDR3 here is CASSGGPLSPNTEAFF. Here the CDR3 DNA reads TGTGCCAGCAGTGGTGGCCCCTTAAGCCCGAACACTGAAGCTTTCTTT.

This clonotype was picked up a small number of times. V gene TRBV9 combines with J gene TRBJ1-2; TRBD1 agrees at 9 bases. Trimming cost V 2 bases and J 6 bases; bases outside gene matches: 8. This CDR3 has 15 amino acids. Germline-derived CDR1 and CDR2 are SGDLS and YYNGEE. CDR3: CASSVGQGRIDGYTF. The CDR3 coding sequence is TGTGCCAGCAGCGTGGGACAGGGTAGAATCGATGGCTACACCTTC. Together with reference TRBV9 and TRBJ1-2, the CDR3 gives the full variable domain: DSGVTQTPKHLITATGQRVTLRCSPRSGDLSVYWYQQSLDQGLQFLIQYYNGEERAKGNILERFSAQQFPDLHSELNLSSLELGDSALYFCASSVGQGRIDGYTFGSGTRLTVV.

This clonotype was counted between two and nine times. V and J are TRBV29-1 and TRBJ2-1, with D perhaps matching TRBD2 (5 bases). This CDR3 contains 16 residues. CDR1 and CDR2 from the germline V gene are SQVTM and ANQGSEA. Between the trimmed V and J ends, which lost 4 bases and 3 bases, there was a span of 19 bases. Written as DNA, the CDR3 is TGCAGCGTTGGCGGCCCCGGGGAACGGAACTACAATGAGCAGTTCTTC. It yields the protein CSVGGPGERNYNEQFF.

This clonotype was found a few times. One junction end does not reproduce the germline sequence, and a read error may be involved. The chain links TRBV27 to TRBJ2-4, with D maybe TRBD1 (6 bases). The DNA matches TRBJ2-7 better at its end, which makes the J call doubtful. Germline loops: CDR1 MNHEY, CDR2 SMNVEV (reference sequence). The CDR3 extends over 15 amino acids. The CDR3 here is CAGSSDDRFVSEQYF. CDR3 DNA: TGTGCCGGCAGTTCGGACGACAGGTTCGTCAGCGAGCAGTACTTC.

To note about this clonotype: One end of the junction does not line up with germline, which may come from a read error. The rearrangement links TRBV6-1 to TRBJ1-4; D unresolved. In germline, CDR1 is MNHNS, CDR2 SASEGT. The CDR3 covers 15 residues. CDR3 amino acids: CASSDLVESNEKRFF. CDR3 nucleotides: TGTGCCAGCAGTGATCTGGTTGAGTCTAATGAAAAACGGTTTTTT.

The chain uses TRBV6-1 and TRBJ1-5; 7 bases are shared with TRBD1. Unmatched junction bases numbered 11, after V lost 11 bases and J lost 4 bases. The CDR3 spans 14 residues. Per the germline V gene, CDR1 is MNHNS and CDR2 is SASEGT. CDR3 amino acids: CAGAYRGGNQPQHF. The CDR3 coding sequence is TGTGCCGGAGCATACAGGGGTGGAAATCAGCCCCAGCATTTT.

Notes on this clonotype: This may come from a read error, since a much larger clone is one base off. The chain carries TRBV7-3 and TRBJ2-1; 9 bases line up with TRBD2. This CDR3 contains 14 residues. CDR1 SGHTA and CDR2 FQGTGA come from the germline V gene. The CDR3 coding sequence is TGTGCCGGCAGCTTAGCGGGGGAATACAATGAGCAGTTCTTC. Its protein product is CAGSLAGEYNEQFF.

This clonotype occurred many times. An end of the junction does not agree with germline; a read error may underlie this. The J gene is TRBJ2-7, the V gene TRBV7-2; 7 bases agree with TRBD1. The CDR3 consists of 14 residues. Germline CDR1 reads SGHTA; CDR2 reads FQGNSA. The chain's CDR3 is CASSLAGTAYEQYF. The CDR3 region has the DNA TGTGCCAGCAGTTTAGCTGGGACAGCATACGAGCAGTACTTC. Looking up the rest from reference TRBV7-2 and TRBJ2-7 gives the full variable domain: GAGVSQSPSNKVTEKGKDVELRCDPISGHTALYWYRQSLGQGLEFLIYFQGNSAPDKSGLPSDRFSAERTGGSVSTLTIQRTQQEDSAVYLCASSLAGTAYEQYFGPGTRLTVT.

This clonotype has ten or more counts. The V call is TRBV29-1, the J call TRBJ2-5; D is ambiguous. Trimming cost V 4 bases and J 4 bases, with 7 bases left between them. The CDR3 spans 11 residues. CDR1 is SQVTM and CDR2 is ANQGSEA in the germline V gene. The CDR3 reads CSVVRIETQYF. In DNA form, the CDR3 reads TGCAGCGTTGTTCGAATAGAGACCCAGTACTTC. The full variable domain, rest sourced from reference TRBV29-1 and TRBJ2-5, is SAVISQKPSRDICQRGTSLTIQCQVDSQVTMMFWYRQQPGQSLTLIATANQGSEATYESGFVIDKFPISRPNLTFSTLTVSNMSPEDSSIYLCSVVRIETQYFGPGTRLLVL.

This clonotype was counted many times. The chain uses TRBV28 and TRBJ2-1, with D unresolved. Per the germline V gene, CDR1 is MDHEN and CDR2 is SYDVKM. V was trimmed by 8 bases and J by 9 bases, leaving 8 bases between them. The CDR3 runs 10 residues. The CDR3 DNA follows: TGTGCCAGCGGTCGACCTGAGCAGTTCTTC. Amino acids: CASGRPEQFF. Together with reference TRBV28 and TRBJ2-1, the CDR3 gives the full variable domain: DVKVTQSSRYLVKRTGEKVFLECVQDMDHENMFWYRQDPGLGLRLIYFSYDVKMKEKGDIPEGYSVSREKKERFSLILESASTNQTSMYLCASGRPEQFFGPGTRLTVL.

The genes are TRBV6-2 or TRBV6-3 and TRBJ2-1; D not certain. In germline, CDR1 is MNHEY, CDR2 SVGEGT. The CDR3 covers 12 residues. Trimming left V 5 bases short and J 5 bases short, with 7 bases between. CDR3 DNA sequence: TGTGCCAGCAGTCCGGCGCACAATGAGCAGTTCTTC. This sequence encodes CASSPAHNEQFF.

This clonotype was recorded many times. The CDR3 sequence is CASSDGQATYGYTF. The CDR3 nucleotides are TGCGCCAGCAGCGACGGACAGGCGACCTATGGCTACACCTTC. The chain combines TRBV5-1 with TRBJ1-2; TRBD1 matches at 7 bases. Germline loops: CDR1 SGHRS, CDR2 YFSETQ. The CDR3 length is 14 residues. With V trimmed by 4 bases and J by 4 bases, 7 bases remained unmatched.

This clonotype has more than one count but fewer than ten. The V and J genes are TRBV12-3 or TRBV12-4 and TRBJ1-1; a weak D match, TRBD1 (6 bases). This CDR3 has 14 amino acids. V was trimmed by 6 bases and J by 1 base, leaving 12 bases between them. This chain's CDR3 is CASREQGRNTEAFF. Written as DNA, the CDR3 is TGTGCCAGCAGGGAACAGGGCAGGAACACTGAAGCTTTCTTT.

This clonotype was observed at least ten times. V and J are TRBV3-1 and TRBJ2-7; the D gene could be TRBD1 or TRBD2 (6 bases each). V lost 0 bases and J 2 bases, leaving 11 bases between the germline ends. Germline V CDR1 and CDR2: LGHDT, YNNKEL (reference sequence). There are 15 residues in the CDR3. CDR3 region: CASSQETGDTYEQYF. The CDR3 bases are TGTGCCAGCAGCCAAGAAACGGGGGACACCTACGAGCAGTACTTC.

CDR3 DNA sequence: TGTGCCAGCACCGGGCGGAGATCAGATACGCAGTATTTT. This gives the protein CASTGRRSDTQYF. The V gene is TRBV7-2, the J gene TRBJ2-3; D uncertain. Trimming stripped 7 bases from V and 4 bases from J, with 12 bases between. The CDR3 extends over 13 amino acids. Germline V CDR1 and CDR2: SGHTA, FQGNSA.

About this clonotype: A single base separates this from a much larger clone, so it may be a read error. CDR3 in amino acids: CACRTRGRGSTEAFF. The CDR3 DNA is TGTGCCTGCCGAACCCGGGGCAGGGGAAGCACTGAAGCTTTCTTT. V usage is TRBV28 and J usage is TRBJ1-1, with a weak D call TRBD1 (6 bases). The length of the CDR3 is 15 residues. The germline V and J ends were trimmed by 11 bases and 4 bases, with 23 bases remaining between them. CDR1 is MDHEN, CDR2 SYDVKM, per germline.

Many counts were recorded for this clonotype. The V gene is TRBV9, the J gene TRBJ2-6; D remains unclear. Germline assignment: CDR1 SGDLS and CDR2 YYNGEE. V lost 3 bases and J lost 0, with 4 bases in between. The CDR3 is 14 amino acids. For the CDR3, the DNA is TGTGCCAGCAGCGCGTTCTCTGGGGCCAACGTCCTGACTTTC. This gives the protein CASSAFSGANVLTF.

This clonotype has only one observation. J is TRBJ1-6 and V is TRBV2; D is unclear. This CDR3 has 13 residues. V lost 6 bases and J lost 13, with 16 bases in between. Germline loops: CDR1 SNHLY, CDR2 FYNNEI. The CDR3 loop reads CASSQGPKAPLHF. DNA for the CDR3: TGTGCCAGCAGCCAAGGGCCCAAGGCTCCCCTCCACTTT. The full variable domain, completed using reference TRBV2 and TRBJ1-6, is EPEVTQTPSHQVTQMGQEVILRCVPISNHLYFYWYRQILGQKVEFLVSFYNNEISEKSEIFDDQFSVERPDGSNFTLKIRSTKLEDSAMYFCASSQGPKAPLHFGNGTRLTVT.

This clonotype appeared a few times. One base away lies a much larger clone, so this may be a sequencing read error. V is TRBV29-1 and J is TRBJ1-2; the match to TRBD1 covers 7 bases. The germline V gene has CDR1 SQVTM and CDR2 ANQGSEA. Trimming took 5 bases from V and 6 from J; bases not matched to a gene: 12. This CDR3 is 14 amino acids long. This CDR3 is CSVRRQGEGHGYTF. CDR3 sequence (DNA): TGCAGCGTTCGCCGACAGGGCGAGGGCCATGGCTACACCTTC.

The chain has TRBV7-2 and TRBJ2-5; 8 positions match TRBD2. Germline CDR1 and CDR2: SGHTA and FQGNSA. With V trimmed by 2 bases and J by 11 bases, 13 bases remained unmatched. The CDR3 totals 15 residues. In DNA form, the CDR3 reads TGTGCCAGCAGCTTACACGGGGGGGCCCAAAATGAGCAGTACTTC. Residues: CASSLHGGAQNEQYF.